This T cell receptor (beta chain) was sequenced for a study of blood T cell repertoires in COVID-19. Whole-study context: COVID-19 samples collected from the United States, Italy and Spain covered acute and convalescent phases. Sources were T cells, B-cell-depleted T cells, or PBMCs; the material itself was cDNA or gDNA.

The V end lost 2 bases, the J end lost 7 bases, and 8 bases lay between the germline ends. This CDR3 contains 13 residues. Germline CDR1 MNHEY, CDR2 SMNVEV (reference sequence). Original handling: Using reference gene primer amplification, nucleated cell counts were estimated. Generated by immunoSEQ multiplex PCR, the TCRdb table keeps only in-frame clones and is missing some. From that table come the V and J calls and clone size; the DNA was used to work out D and trimming. The top ten hold 2.1% of the sample, which has about 50,000 clones, roughly 88% seen once. The sample consisted of peripheral blood. The sequence was collected from a woman in her sixties with acute or convalescent COVID-19. V and J are TRBV27 and TRBJ1-4, with D uncertain. Here the CDR3 DNA reads TGTGCCAGCAGTTTACGTGGGCTTGAAAAACTGTTTTTT. Encoded protein: CASSLRGLEKLFF.